Listed here are 26 T cell receptor beta chains from one sample, sequenced in a study of control samples from healthy donors and cancer patients. Using immunoSEQ multiplex PCR, the repertoire was profiled, and TCRdb retains in-frame clones only, with some absent. The table lists about 120,000 clones, 80% to 90% of them singletons. Sequenced: PBMCs. These receptors came from a woman aged 50 to 65 with colorectal cancer.

This chain joins TRBV6-6 and TRBJ1-2, with D perhaps TRBD1 (5 bases). This CDR3 has 14 residues. V was shortened by 0 bases and J by 2 bases, with 7 bases between the two germline ends. Germline CDR1 is MNHNY and CDR2 is SVGAGI (reference sequence). CDR3 sequence: CASSYSRDNYGYTF. The CDR3 DNA is TGTGCCAGCAGTTACTCGAGGGACAACTATGGCTACACCTTC.

The chain has TRBV6-4 and TRBJ2-3; TRBD2 agrees at 9 bases. This CDR3 contains 15 residues. The V and J ends lost 4 bases and 3 bases, in that order; junction bases with no gene match: 5. Germline CDR1 MRHNA, CDR2 SNTAGT. DNA for the CDR3: TGTGCCAGCAGTGCGCGGGGGGGCACGACAGATACGCAGTATTTT. Protein sequence: CASSARGGTTDTQYF.

This clone was counted a few times. V usage is TRBV28 and J usage is TRBJ1-2, with D perhaps matching TRBD1 (6 bases). The CDR3 has 15 amino acids. V lost 5 bases to trimming and J lost 6 bases, with 19 bases between them. The germline V gene encodes CDR1 MDHEN and CDR2 SYDVKM. Here the CDR3 reads CASSSQGRFGDGYTF. For the CDR3, the DNA is TGTGCCAGCAGTAGTCAGGGGAGGTTTGGGGATGGCTACACCTTC.

This clone was recorded a few times. This chain connects TRBV6-4 to TRBJ1-5, with D possibly matching TRBD1 (6 bases). Germline V gene sequence: CDR1 MRHNA, CDR2 SNTAGT. The CDR3 is 16 residues long. V lost 0 bases to trimming and J lost 1 base, with 10 bases between them. The CDR3 spells CASSDSLGTSNQPQHF. In DNA, the CDR3 is TGTGCCAGCAGTGACTCCCTCGGGACAAGCAATCAGCCCCAGCATTTT.

The chain combines TRBV28 with TRBJ1-2, with 12 positions matching TRBD1. The trim removed 7 bases at V and 8 bases at J, leaving 11 bases unmatched. The germline CDR1 and CDR2 sequences are MDHEN and SYDVKM. The CDR3 loop spans 15 amino acids. CDR3: CASNEIRDRGRGYTF. DNA for the CDR3: TGTGCCAGCAACGAAATCCGGGACAGGGGGCGAGGCTACACCTTC.

This clone occurred once. In the same sample, other DNA sequences code for this CDR3. The chain uses TRBV9 and TRBJ1-3, with TRBD1 matching 9 bases. J lost 2 bases, V lost 5 bases, and 5 bases had no gene match. Germline CDR1 SGDLS, CDR2 YYNGEE. There are 15 residues in the CDR3. Here the CDR3 reads CASSPQGATGNTIYF. The DNA for the CDR3 is TGTGCCAGCAGTCCACAGGGGGCGACTGGAAACACCATATATTTT.

The rearrangement uses TRBV9 and TRBJ1-3, with a tentative D call TRBD1 (5 bases). CDR3 length equals 15 residues. CDR1 and CDR2 from the germline V gene are SGDLS and YYNGEE. V lost 2 bases and J lost 0, with 9 bases in between. The CDR3: CASSVGTGSGNTIYF. The CDR3 DNA reads TGTGCCAGCAGCGTCGGGACCGGCTCTGGAAACACCATATATTTT.

The chain combines TRBV27 with TRBJ1-6; D unresolved. Germline assignment: CDR1 MNHEY and CDR2 SMNVEV (reference sequence). V was trimmed by 3 bases and J by 7 bases, leaving 16 bases between them. The CDR3 runs 16 residues. The CDR3, as DNA: TGTGCCAGCAGTTTGGGCCCGACGGCCCGGAATTCACCCCTCCACTTT. Amino acids: CASSLGPTARNSPLHF.

The chain is built from TRBV19 and TRBJ1-2; D ambiguous. V gave up 8 bases and J gave up 5 bases, with 21 bases separating them. Looked up from germline, CDR1 is LNHDA and CDR2 is SQIVND (reference sequence). The CDR3 contains 15 residues. The CDR3 reads CASQEGDLADYGYTF. CDR3 nucleotide sequence: TGTGCCAGTCAAGAGGGCGACCTAGCTGATTATGGCTACACCTTC.

The rearrangement joins TRBV18 to TRBJ1-2; the match to TRBD1 covers 9 bases. The CDR3 extends over 16 amino acids. Germline V gives CDR1 KGHSH, CDR2 LQKENI. The V and J ends lost 2 bases and 6 bases, in that order; junction bases with no gene match: 10. CDR3 region: CASSPGPRQGGDGYTF. In nucleotides, the CDR3 is TGTGCCAGCTCACCAGGTCCGAGACAGGGGGGAGATGGCTACACCTTC.

The rearrangement links TRBV27 to TRBJ2-2, with D hard to call. Trimming left V 3 bases short and J 3 bases short, with 11 bases between. Per germline, CDR1 MNHEY and CDR2 SMNVEV (reference sequence). The CDR3 is 15 amino acids. CDR3: CASSLDQGYTGELFF. The CDR3 nucleotides are TGTGCCAGCAGTTTGGACCAAGGGTACACCGGGGAGCTGTTTTTT.

The chain employs TRBV27 and TRBJ2-6; D is unresolved. Trimming removed 8 bases at V and 2 bases at J, with 7 bases between. This CDR3 spans 13 amino acids. Germline values: CDR1 MNHEY, CDR2 SMNVEV (reference sequence). CDR3 in DNA: TGTGCCAGCCGGGTTGCTGGGGCCAACGTCCTGACTTTC. Translation gives CASRVAGANVLTF.

This chain joins TRBV11-1 and TRBJ2-3, with TRBD1 matching 7 bases. The CDR3 has 15 residues. Germline V gene lookup returns CDR1 SGHAT and CDR2 FQDESV (reference sequence). With 3 bases clipped from V and 6 bases from J, the junction kept 9 bases outside the gene matches. DNA of the CDR3: TGTGCCAGCAGCTTGAGACAGGGAATTGCTGATACGCAGTATTTT. Its translation is CASSLRQGIADTQYF.

This chain joins TRBV19 and TRBJ1-5; D remains unclear. There are 14 residues in the CDR3. Germline CDR1 and CDR2: LNHDA and SQIVND (reference sequence). V dropped 2 bases and J dropped 7 bases, with 12 bases sitting between them. CDR3 coding DNA: TGTGCCAGTAGTATAACGGTCAACACCCAGCCCCAGCATTTT. Protein sequence: CASSITVNTQPQHF.

This chain links TRBV6-1 with TRBJ2-1, with 7 bases identical to TRBD2. The CDR3 sequence is 16 residues long. After removal of 1 base from V and 0 bases from J, the junction contained 3 bases not matched to a gene. CDR1 is MNHNS, CDR2 SASEGT, per germline. CDR3 nucleotide sequence: TGTGCCAGCAGTGAAGTACGCGGGAGCTCCTACAATGAGCAGTTCTTC. Encoded protein: CASSEVRGSSYNEQFF.

The rearrangement links TRBV3-1 (or the pseudogene TRBV3-2) to TRBJ1-2, with D unresolved. CDR3 length: 12 amino acids. V was pared by 4 bases and J by 3 bases, with 6 bases between. Germline lookup yields CDR1 LGHDT and CDR2 YNNKEL (reference sequence). The CDR3 here is CASSRLDYGYTF. The CDR3 region has the DNA TGTGCCAGCAGCCGACTCGACTATGGCTACACCTTC.

J is TRBJ1-1 and V is TRBV20-1; D is ambiguous. Germline V gene lookup returns CDR1 DFQATT and CDR2 SNEGSKA (reference sequence). The CDR3 covers 11 residues. Trimming took off 1 base at V and 6 bases at J, with 6 bases between the two ends. The CDR3: CSARASAEAFF. The CDR3 nucleotides read TGCAGTGCTAGAGCATCCGCTGAAGCTTTCTTT.

The chain links TRBV7-2 to TRBJ2-1, with D possibly being TRBD1 (6 bases). CDR1 SGHTA and CDR2 FQGNSA come from the germline V gene. V was cut by 2 bases and J by 8 bases, with 13 bases left in between. This CDR3 has 14 amino acids. DNA of the CDR3: TGTGCCAGCAGCTTAAGTGCAGGGGTGGATGAGCAGTTCTTC. The encoded protein is CASSLSAGVDEQFF.

The gene calls are TRBV12-3 or TRBV12-4 and TRBJ2-7, with TRBD1 matching over 7 bases. V lost 7 bases to trimming and J lost 8 bases; unmatched junction nucleotides: 8. This CDR3 has 12 amino acids. CDR3 bases: TGTGCCAGCACAAAACAGGGGAGACAGCAGTACTTC. It translates to CASTKQGRQQYF.

The chain uses TRBV21-1 and TRBJ2-7; the table's D call TRBD1 went unverified against the DNA. TRBV21-1 constitutes a pseudogene. CDR3 length: 16 amino acids. CDR3 loop: CASSTAPDSHSYEQYF. The DNA for the CDR3 is TGTGCCAGCAGCACGGCGCCGGACAGTCACTCCTACGAGCAGTACTTC.

The V call is TRBV6-5, the J call TRBJ1-1; D perhaps matches TRBD1 (6 bases). Trimming stripped 2 bases from V and 1 base from J, with 11 bases between. The germline V gene encodes CDR1 MNHEY and CDR2 SVGAGI. This CDR3 is 15 amino acids long. CDR3 bases: TGTGCCAGCAGTTACGACGGGACACCGAACACTGAAGCTTTCTTT. It codes for CASSYDGTPNTEAFF.

J is TRBJ2-7 and V is TRBV7-3; tentatively, D is TRBD2 (6 bases). The germline V and J ends were trimmed by 5 bases and 3 bases, with 17 bases remaining between them. The CDR3 has 15 residues. Germline CDR1 and CDR2: SGHTA and FQGTGA. The CDR3 sequence: CASSPGVGSSYEQYF. The CDR3 DNA is TGTGCCAGCAGCCCGGGGGTGGGCAGCAGCTACGAGCAGTACTTC.

The chain has TRBV12-3 or TRBV12-4 and TRBJ1-6; no firm D call. The CDR3 totals 12 residues. V shed 6 bases and J shed 7 bases, with 7 bases lying between them. The CDR3, as DNA: TGTGCCAGCAGCCCGCCGAATTCACCCCTCCACTTT. As protein: CASSPPNSPLHF.

The chain has TRBV11-3 and TRBJ2-7; no clear D. Germline CDR1 SGHNT, CDR2 YENEEA. The CDR3 sequence is 15 residues long. Trimming took 0 bases from V and 0 from J, leaving 9 bases between them. The CDR3 is CASSLEGGASYEQYF. The DNA for the CDR3 is TGTGCCAGCAGCTTAGAGGGCGGCGCCTCCTACGAGCAGTACTTC. Full variable domain (missing parts from reference TRBV11-3 and TRBJ2-7): EAGVVQSPRYKIIEKKQPVAFWCNPISGHNTLYWYLQNLGQGPELLIRYENEEAVDDSQLPKDRFSAERLKGVDSTLKIQPAELGDSAVYLCASSLEGGASYEQYFGPGTRLTVT.

The rearrangement links TRBV5-6 to TRBJ2-7; 11 bases are shared with TRBD1. Germline V CDR1 and CDR2: SGHDT, YYEEEE. The CDR3 totals 16 residues. J lost 4 bases, V lost 5 bases, and 11 bases had no gene match. The CDR3 DNA is TGTGCCAGCAGTCAACCGGGACAGGGGGGTTTTTACGAGCAGTACTTC. It specifies CASSQPGQGGFYEQYF.

V is TRBV2 and J is TRBJ2-1; D remains ambiguous. Germline V CDR1 and CDR2: SNHLY, FYNNEI. The V and J ends lost 3 bases and 2 bases respectively, with 8 bases between them. The CDR3 covers 14 residues. The DNA of the CDR3 is TGTGCCAGCAGTGAGTCGTCAGCCTACAATGAGCAGTTCTTC. This sequence encodes CASSESSAYNEQFF.